This entry is about one T cell receptor beta chain. TCRdb re-called the 5' RACE reads and shows each CDR3 protein once, DNA omitted. The sample is made up of 300,000 to 350,000 distinct CDR3 sequences, and the top ten hold 2% to 2.5% of it. The data originate from a study of monozygotic twins with inflammatory bowel disease. The material sequenced was blood. This sequence originates from a human donor with ulcerative colitis or Crohn's disease, or a healthy co-twin of an affected twin (not recorded which).

The CDR3 is CASSGTVNSNQPQHF. The chain recombines TRBV12-3 or TRBV12-4 with TRBJ1-5; TCRdb gives TRBD1 as the D gene, but with no DNA this cannot be confirmed. This CDR3 comprises 15 residues.